The source of this T cell receptor (beta chain) is a study of blood T cell repertoires in COVID-19. Data came from immunoSEQ multiplex PCR; TCRdb stores just in-frame clones and leaves some out. The sample lists more than 140,000 clones, roughly 82% seen once, with about 6.8% in the top ten. This CDR3 spans 15 amino acids. The V gene lost 9 bases and the J gene lost 1 base, with 17 bases spanning the gap. Germline assignment: CDR1 SGHNT and CDR2 YYREEE (reference sequence). Sequenced sample: peripheral blood. The chain couples TRBV5-4 to TRBJ2-1; perhaps TRBD1 as D (6 bases). This clonotype was obtained from a woman between 50 and 59 years old in a cohort sampled during active or convalescent COVID-19. CDR3: CATNRQAESYNEQFF. The CDR3 nucleotides read TGTGCCACCAACCGACAGGCCGAATCCTACAATGAGCAGTTCTTC.